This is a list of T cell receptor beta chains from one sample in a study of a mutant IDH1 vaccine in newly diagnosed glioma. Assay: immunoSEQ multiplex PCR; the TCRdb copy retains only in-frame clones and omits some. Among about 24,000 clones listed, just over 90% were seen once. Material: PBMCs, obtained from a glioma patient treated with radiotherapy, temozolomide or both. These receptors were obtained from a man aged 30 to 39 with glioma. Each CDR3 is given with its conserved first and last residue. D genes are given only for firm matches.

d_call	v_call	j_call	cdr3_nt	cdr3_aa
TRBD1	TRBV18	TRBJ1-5	TGTGCCAGCTCACCACCGAGGGGGCCGAATAGCAATCAGCCCCAGCATTTT	CASSPPRGPNSNQPQHF
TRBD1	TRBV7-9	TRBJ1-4	TGTGCCAGCAGCCAACCTTCGGGACAGACTAATGAAAAACTGTTTTTT	CASSQPSGQTNEKLFF
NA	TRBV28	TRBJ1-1	TGTGCCAGCAGTTCTCTCGGCAGGGGAGGGACTGAAGCTTTCTTT	CASSSLGRGGTEAFF
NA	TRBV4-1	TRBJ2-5	TGCGCCAGCAGCCTTGGGAGTCAAGAGACCCAGTACTTC	CASSLGSQETQYF
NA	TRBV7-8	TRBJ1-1	TGTGCCAGCAGCTTAGCATGGCTACGGGGACACGGGACGAACACTGAAGCTTTCTTT	CASSLAWLRGHGTNTEAFF
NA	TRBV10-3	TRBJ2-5	TGTGCCATCTCGGGATCTAGCCAAGTCGAGACCCAGTACTTC	CAISGSSQVETQYF
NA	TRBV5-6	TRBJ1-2	TGTGCCAGCATTCGGTCTGGGGGTGGCTACACCTTC	CASIRSGGGYTF
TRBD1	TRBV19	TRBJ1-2	TGTGCCAGTAGTATTATGACAGGGACACTCTATGGCTACACCTTC	CASSIMTGTLYGYTF
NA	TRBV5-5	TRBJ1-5	TGTGCCAGCATGCCGGAGTCTCGAGACAATCAGCCCCAGCATTTT	CASMPESRDNQPQHF
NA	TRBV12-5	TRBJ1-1	TGTGCTAGTGGTTTGGTTGGAGGGGCCAACACTGAAGCTTTCTTT	CASGLVGGANTEAFF
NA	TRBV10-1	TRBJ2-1	TGCGCCAGCAGTGATGGCGGGTCGAACAATGAGCAGTTCTTC	CASSDGGSNNEQFF
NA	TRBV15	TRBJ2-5	TGTGCCACCAGCAGAGAACTGAAGGAAACTCAGTACTTC	CATSRELKETQYF
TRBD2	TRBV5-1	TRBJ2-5	TGCGCCAGCAGCTTGGGATTAGCGGGAGGCCAAGAGACCCAGTACTTC	CASSLGLAGGQETQYF